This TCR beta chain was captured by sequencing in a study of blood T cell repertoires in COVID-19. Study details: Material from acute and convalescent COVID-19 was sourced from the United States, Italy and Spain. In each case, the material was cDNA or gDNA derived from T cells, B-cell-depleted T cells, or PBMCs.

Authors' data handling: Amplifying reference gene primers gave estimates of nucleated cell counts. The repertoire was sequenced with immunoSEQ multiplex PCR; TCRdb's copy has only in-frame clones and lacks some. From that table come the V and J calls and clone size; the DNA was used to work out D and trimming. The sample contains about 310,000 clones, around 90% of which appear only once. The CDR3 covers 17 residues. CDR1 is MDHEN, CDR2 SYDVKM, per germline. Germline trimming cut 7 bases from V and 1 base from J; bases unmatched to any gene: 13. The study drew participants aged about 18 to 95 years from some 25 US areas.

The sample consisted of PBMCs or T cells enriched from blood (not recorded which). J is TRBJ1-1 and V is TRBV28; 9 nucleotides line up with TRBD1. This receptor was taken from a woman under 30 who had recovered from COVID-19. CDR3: CASTPRRGQGKNTEAFF. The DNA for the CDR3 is TGTGCCAGCACCCCACGCCGTGGACAGGGGAAGAACACTGAAGCTTTCTTT.